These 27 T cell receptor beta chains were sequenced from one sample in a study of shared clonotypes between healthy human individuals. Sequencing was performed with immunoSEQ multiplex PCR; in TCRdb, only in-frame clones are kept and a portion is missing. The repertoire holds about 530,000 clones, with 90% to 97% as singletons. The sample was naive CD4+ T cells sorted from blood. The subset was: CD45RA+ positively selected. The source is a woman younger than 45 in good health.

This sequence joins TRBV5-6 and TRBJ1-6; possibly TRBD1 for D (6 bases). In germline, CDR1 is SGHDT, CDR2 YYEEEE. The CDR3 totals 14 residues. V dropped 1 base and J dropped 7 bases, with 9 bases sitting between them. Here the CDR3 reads CASSLRGANSPLHF. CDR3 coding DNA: TGTGCCAGCAGCTTGCGGGGGGCGAATTCACCCCTCCACTTT.

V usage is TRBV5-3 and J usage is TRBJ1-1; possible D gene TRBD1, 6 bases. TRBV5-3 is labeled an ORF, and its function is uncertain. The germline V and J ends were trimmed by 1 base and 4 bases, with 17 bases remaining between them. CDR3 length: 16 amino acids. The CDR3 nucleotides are TGTGCCAGAAGCTTGCAGGGGACGGGGGGTACCACTGAAGCTTTCTTT. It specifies CARSLQGTGGTTEAFF.

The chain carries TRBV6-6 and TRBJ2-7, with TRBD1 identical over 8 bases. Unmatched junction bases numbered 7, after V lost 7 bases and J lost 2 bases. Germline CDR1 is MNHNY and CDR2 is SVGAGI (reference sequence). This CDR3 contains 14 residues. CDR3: CASNPQGVAYEQYF. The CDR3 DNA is TGTGCCAGCAACCCACAGGGGGTGGCCTACGAGCAGTACTTC.

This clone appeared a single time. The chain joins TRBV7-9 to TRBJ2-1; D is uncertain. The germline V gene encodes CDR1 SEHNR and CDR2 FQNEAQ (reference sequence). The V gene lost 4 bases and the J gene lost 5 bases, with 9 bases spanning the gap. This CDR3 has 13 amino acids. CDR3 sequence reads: CASSSGSDNEQFF. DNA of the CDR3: TGTGCCAGCAGCTCCGGGTCTGACAATGAGCAGTTCTTC.

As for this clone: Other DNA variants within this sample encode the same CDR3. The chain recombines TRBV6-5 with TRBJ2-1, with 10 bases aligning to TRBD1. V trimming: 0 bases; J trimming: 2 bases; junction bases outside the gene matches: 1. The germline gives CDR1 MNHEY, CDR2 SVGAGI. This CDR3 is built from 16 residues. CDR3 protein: CASSYSGTGAYNEQFF. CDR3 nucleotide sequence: TGTGCCAGCAGTTACTCGGGGACAGGGGCCTACAATGAGCAGTTCTTC.

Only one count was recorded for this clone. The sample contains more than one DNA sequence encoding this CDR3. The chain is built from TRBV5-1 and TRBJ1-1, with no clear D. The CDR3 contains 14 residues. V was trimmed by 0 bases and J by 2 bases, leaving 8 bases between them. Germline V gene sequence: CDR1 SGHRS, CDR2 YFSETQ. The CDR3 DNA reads TGCGCCAGCAGCTTGGTTTCGGGCAACACTGAAGCTTTCTTT. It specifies CASSLVSGNTEAFF. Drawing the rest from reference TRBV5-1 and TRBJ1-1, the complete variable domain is KAGVTQTPRYLIKTRGQQVTLSCSPISGHRSVSWYQQTPGQGLQFLFEYFSETQRNKGNFPGRFSGRQFSNSRSEMNVSTLELGDSALYLCASSLVSGNTEAFFGQGTRLTVV.

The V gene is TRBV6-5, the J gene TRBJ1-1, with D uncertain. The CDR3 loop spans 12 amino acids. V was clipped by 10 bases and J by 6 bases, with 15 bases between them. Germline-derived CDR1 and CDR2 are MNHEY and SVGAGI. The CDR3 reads CATIPRGSEAFF. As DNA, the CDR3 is TGTGCCACCATACCACGGGGTTCTGAAGCTTTCTTT.

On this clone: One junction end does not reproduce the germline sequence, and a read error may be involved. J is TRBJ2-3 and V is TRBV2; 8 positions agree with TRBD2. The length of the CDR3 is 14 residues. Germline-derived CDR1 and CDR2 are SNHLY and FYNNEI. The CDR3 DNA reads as TGTGCCAGCGGTGAGACTAGCGCCACAGATACGCAGTATTTT. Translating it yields CASGETSATDTQYF.

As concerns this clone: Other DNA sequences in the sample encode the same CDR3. The chain's CDR3 is CASSLQGVYGYTF. The CDR3 nucleotides are TGTGCCAGCAGTTTGCAGGGCGTCTATGGCTACACCTTC. This chain links TRBV28 with TRBJ1-2; TRBD1 might be the D (5 bases). Germline CDR1 MDHEN, CDR2 SYDVKM. V dropped 3 bases and J dropped 4 bases, with 9 bases sitting between them. This CDR3 has 13 amino acids.

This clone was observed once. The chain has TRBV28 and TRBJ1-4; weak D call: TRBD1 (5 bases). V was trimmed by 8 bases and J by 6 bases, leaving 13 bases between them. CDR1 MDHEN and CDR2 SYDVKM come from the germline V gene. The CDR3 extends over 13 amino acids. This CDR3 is CASWGGSHEKLFF. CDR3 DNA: TGTGCCAGCTGGGGGGGGTCTCATGAAAAACTGTTTTTT.

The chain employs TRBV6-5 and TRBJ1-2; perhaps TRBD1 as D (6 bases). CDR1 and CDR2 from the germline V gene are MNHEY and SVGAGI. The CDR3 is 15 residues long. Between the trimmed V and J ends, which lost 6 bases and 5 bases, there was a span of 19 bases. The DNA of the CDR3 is TGTGCCAGCAGGGGTGGGACATTCCTGGGGTATGGCTACACCTTC. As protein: CASRGGTFLGYGYTF.

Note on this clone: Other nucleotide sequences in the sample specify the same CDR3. CDR3 in DNA: TGTGCCAGCAGTTTAGGGGGCTCGCCCCTCCACTTT. Its translation is CASSLGGSPLHF. The rearrangement joins TRBV28 to TRBJ1-6; D perhaps matches TRBD1 (6 bases). V was trimmed by 2 bases and J by 13 bases, leaving 9 bases between them. Germline V gives CDR1 MDHEN, CDR2 SYDVKM. The CDR3 has 12 residues.

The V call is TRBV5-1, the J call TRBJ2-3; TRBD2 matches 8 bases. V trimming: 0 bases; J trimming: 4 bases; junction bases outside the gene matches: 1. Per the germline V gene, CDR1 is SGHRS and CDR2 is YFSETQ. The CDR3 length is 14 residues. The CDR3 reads CASSLVAGSDTQYF. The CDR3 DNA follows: TGCGCCAGCAGCTTGGTAGCGGGATCAGATACGCAGTATTTT. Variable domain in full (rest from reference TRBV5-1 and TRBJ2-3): KAGVTQTPRYLIKTRGQQVTLSCSPISGHRSVSWYQQTPGQGLQFLFEYFSETQRNKGNFPGRFSGRQFSNSRSEMNVSTLELGDSALYLCASSLVAGSDTQYFGPGTRLTVL.

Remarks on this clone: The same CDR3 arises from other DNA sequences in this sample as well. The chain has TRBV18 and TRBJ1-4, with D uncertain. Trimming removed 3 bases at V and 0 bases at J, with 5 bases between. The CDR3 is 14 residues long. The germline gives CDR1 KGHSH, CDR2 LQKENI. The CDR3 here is CASSPGATNEKLFF. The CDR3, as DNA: TGTGCCAGCTCACCGGGTGCAACTAATGAAAAACTGTTTTTT.

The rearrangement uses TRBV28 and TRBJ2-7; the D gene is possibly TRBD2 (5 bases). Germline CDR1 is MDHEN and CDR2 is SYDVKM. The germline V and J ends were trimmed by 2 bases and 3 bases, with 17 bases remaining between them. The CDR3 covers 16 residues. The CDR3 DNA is TGTGCCAGCAGTTTAATTATCCGGGATCCGATCTACGAGCAGTACTTC. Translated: CASSLIIRDPIYEQYF.

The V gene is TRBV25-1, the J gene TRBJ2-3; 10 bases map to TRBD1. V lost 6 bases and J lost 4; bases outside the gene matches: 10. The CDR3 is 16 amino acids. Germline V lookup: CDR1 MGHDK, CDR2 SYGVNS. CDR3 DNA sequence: TGTGCCAGCAGCTATACGGGACAGGGGAGGGCAGATACGCAGTATTTT. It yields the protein CASSYTGQGRADTQYF.

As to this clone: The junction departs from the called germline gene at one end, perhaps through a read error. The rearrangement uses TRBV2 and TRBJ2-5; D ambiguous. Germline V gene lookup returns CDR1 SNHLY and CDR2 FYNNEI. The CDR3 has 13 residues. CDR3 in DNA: TGTGCCAGCAGTGAAGATGGTCCCGATGTAGAGGACTTC. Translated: CASSEDGPDVEDF.

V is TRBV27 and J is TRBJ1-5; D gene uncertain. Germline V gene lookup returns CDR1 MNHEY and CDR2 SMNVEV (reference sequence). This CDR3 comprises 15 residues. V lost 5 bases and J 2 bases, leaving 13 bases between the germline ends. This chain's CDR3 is CASSPGGGGNQPQHF. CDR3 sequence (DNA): TGTGCCAGCAGTCCGGGCGGAGGTGGCAATCAGCCCCAGCATTTT.

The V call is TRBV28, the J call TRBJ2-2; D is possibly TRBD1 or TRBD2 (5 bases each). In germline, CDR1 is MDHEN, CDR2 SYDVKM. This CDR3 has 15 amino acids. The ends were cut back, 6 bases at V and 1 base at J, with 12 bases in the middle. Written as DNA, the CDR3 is TGTGCCAGCAGCTTAGGGACCTTGAACACCGGGGAGCTGTTTTTT. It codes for CASSLGTLNTGELFF.

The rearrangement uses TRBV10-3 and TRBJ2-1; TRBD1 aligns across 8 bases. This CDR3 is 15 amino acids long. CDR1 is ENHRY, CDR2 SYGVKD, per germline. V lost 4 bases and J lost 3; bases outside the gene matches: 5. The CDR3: CAISGTGSDYNEQFF. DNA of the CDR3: TGTGCCATCAGTGGGACAGGGAGCGACTACAATGAGCAGTTCTTC.

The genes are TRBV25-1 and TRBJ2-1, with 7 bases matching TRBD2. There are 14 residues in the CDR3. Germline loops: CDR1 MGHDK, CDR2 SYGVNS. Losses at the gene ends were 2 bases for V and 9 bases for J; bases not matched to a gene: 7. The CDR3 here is CASSEAGVFGEQFF. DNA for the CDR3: TGTGCCAGCAGTGAAGCGGGAGTCTTCGGTGAGCAGTTCTTC.

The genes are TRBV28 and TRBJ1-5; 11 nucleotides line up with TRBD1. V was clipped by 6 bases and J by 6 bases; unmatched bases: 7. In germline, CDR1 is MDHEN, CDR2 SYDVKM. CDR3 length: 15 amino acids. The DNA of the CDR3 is TGTGCCAGCAGGTATTGGGGACAGGGGGGTCAGCCCCAGCATTTT. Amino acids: CASRYWGQGGQPQHF. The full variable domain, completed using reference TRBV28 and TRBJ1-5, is DVKVTQSSRYLVKRTGEKVFLECVQDMDHENMFWYRQDPGLGLRLIYFSYDVKMKEKGDIPEGYSVSREKKERFSLILESASTNQTSMYLCASRYWGQGGQPQHFGDGTRLSIL.

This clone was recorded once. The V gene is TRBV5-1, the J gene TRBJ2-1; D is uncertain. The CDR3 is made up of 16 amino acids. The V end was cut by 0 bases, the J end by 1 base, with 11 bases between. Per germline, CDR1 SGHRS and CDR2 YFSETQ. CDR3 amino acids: CASSLVVGTSYNEQFF. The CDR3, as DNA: TGCGCCAGCAGCTTGGTGGTAGGAACTTCCTACAATGAGCAGTTCTTC.

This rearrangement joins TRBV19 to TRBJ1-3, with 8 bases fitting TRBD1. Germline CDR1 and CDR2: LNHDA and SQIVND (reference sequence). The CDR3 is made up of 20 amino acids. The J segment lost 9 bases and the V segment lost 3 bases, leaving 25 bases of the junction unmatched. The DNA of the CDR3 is TGTGCCAGTAGTATCCACACCCTCCTCCGACAGGGGAAAGACCGACGCACCATATATTTT. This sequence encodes CASSIHTLLRQGKDRRTIYF.

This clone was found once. DNA of the CDR3: TGTGCCAACCCGACAGGGTTGTACGAGCAGTACTTC. Translating it yields CANPTGLYEQYF. V usage is TRBV27 and J usage is TRBJ2-7; 7 positions agree with TRBD1. This CDR3 region has 12 residues. The V gene end was trimmed by 10 bases and the J gene end by 4 bases; junction bases not matched to a gene: 7. Germline-derived CDR1 and CDR2 are MNHEY and SMNVEV (reference sequence).

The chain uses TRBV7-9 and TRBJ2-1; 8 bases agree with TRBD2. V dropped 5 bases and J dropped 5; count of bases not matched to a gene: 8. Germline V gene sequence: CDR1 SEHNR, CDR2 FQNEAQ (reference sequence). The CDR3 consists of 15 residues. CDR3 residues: CASSTIAGHNNEQFF. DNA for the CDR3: TGTGCCAGCAGCACAATAGCGGGACATAACAATGAGCAGTTCTTC. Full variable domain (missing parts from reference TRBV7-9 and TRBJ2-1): DTGVSQNPRHKITKRGQNVTFRCDPISEHNRLYWYRQTLGQGPEFLTYFQNEAQLEKSRLLSDRFSAERPKGSFSTLEIQRTEQGDSAMYLCASSTIAGHNNEQFFGPGTRLTVL.

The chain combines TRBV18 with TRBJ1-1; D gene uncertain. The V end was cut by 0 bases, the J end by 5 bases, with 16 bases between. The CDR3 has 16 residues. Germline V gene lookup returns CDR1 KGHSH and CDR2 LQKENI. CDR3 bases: TGTGCCAGCTCACCACCTTCGGTAACAGAAAGGACTGAAGCTTTCTTT. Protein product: CASSPPSVTERTEAFF.